This T cell receptor (beta chain) appears in the sequencing data of a study of identifying expanded T cells in peripheral blood. The CDR3 extends over 11 amino acids. Germline V CDR1 and CDR2: MNHNY, SVGAGI (reference sequence). V lost 7 bases and J 3 bases, leaving 6 bases between the germline ends. Some clones are missing from TCRdb's copy, which holds only in-frame ones; the method was immunoSEQ multiplex PCR. The table lists 70,000 to 100,000 clones, around 85% of them singletons, with 5.5% to 6.5% in the top ten. Source material: blood. The V and J genes are TRBV6-6 and TRBJ1-1; D unclear. The clonotype was recovered from a person aged 18 to 70 in good health. The CDR3 sequence is CASTRDTEAFF. The CDR3 bases are TGTGCCAGCACAAGGGACACTGAAGCTTTCTTT.